Sequencing of this T cell receptor beta chain was carried out in a study of T cells in Graves' hyperthyroidism and ophthalmopathy. Background on the study: Peripheral blood was drawn at first diagnosis, prior to all treatment.

With 0 bases removed from V and 0 bases from J, the gap between germline ends came to 8 bases. CDR1 MNHEY and CDR2 SMNVEV come from the germline V gene (reference sequence). This CDR3 is 16 amino acids long. TCR beta CDR3 regions were amplified from RNA. The TCR CDR3 first-round RT-PCR relied on the HTBI primer set. Each CDR3 protein is one row after TCRdb ran MiXCR on the multiplex PCR reads. The sample has about 620,000 distinct CDR3 sequences, 15% to 20% seen once. There are a few counts of this clonotype. Its antigen is not identified. Study findings and constraints: Stable hyperthyroidism and ophthalmopathy were separated using 13 V-J signatures. The blood repertoire included most of the expanded thyroid clonotypes above 0.001.

PBMCs were derived from 7.5 to 10 ml fresh peripheral blood. The sample comprised blood. The rearrangement uses TRBV27 and TRBJ1-4; D is unresolved. This TCR derives from a young woman with Graves' hyperthyroidism. The CDR3 nucleotides are TGTGCCAGCAGTTTATCGGGAGGAGCAACTAATGAAAAACTGTTTTTT. Translated: CASSLSGGATNEKLFF.